A selection of T cell receptor beta chains follows, all from one sample in a study of cytomegalovirus exposure and HLA in healthy donors. Sequencing used immunoSEQ multiplex PCR; TCRdb keeps in-frame clones, though not all of them. The sample shows fewer than 200,000 clones, approximately 85% of them seen only once. The sample taken for sequencing was PBMCs. Every receptor here comes from a man in his fifties or sixties in good health and CMV-seropositive. Both conserved end residues are part of each CDR3. Fields, in order: D gene, clone size, J gene, V gene, CDR3 protein, CDR3 DNA. A D gene is named only where the DNA matches it firmly. Size tells how often a clone was seen (once, few, many) or the class of an expanded clone, and some rows leave it out.

D: .
size: .
J: TRBJ1-5
V: TRBV6-6
CDR3: CASSSLGGENNQPQHF
DNA: TGTGCCAGCAGTTCCCTCGGAGGGGAGAACAATCAGCCCCAGCATTTT

D: TRBD1
size: .
J: TRBJ2-7
V: TRBV19
CDR3: CASSRQGLSYEQYF
DNA: TGTGCCAGTAGCCGACAGGGCCTTTCCTACGAGCAGTACTTC

D: .
size: .
J: TRBJ2-5
V: TRBV12-2
CDR3: CASRPTGGRGETQYF
DNA: TGTGCAAGTCGCCCGACAGGGGGCAGAGGTGAGACCCAGTACTTC

D: TRBD1
size: .
J: TRBJ1-5
V: TRBV5-6
CDR3: CASSTGGQGNQPQHF
DNA: TGTGCCAGCAGCACGGGGGGACAGGGCAATCAGCCCCAGCATTTT

D: .
size: .
J: TRBJ2-7
V: TRBV18
CDR3: CASSPEVSYEQYF
DNA: TGTGCCAGCTCACCAGAGGTCTCCTACGAGCAGTACTTC

D: TRBD2
size: .
J: TRBJ2-7
V: TRBV7-8
CDR3: CARPGLALSYEQYF
DNA: TGTGCCAGACCGGGACTAGCCCTCTCCTACGAGCAGTACTTC

D: .
size: .
J: TRBJ1-2
V: TRBV6-5
CDR3: CASSYPGNYGYTF
DNA: TGTGCCAGCAGTTACCCAGGAAACTATGGCTACACCTTC

D: .
size: few
J: TRBJ1-6
V: TRBV6-4
CDR3: CASSTDRNYNSPLHF
DNA: TGTGCCAGCAGTACCGACAGGAATTATAATTCACCCCTCCACTTT

D: TRBD1
size: .
J: TRBJ2-1
V: TRBV2
CDR3: CASSRPGQGAYNEQFF
DNA: TGTGCCAGCAGCCGACCCGGACAGGGCGCGTACAATGAGCAGTTCTTC

D: .
size: .
J: TRBJ2-5
V: TRBV19
CDR3: CASSIAGAQYF
DNA: TGTGCCAGTAGTATAGCAGGGGCCCAGTACTTC

D: TRBD1
size: .
J: TRBJ2-7
V: TRBV6-5
CDR3: CASSIGTGRYEQYF
DNA: TGTGCCAGCAGCATAGGGACAGGGCGGTACGAGCAGTACTTC

D: .
size: .
J: TRBJ1-1
V: TRBV9
CDR3: CASSVGGQGQALGAFF
DNA: TGTGCCAGCAGCGTAGGGGGGCAGGGTCAGGCCTTAGGGGCTTTCTTT

D: TRBD1
size: .
J: TRBJ2-5
V: TRBV19
CDR3: CASSEGGTGRETQYF
DNA: TGTGCCAGTAGTGAGGGAGGGACAGGGCGCGAGACCCAGTACTTC

D: TRBD1
size: .
J: TRBJ2-1
V: TRBV5-4
CDR3: CASSRRQGADEQFF
DNA: TGTGCCAGCAGCAGGAGGCAGGGGGCCGATGAGCAGTTCTTC

D: .
size: .
J: TRBJ2-1
V: TRBV2
CDR3: CASSEETGSYNEQFF
DNA: TGTGCCAGCAGTGAGGAGACTGGCTCCTACAATGAGCAGTTCTTC

D: TRBD2
size: .
J: TRBJ2-1
V: TRBV28
CDR3: CASSQVAGGHNEQFF
DNA: TGTGCCAGCAGTCAAGTAGCGGGAGGGCACAATGAGCAGTTCTTC

D: TRBD2
size: .
J: TRBJ2-3
V: TRBV9
CDR3: CASSGGGTWTDTQYF
DNA: TGTGCCAGCAGCGGGGGGGGGACCTGGACAGATACGCAGTATTTT